This paragraph reports one T cell receptor beta chain. The antigen is unknown. This sample was included in a study of cytomegalovirus exposure and HLA in healthy donors. A multiplex PCR was run with 60 Vbeta primers and 13 Jbeta primers. Sequenced by immunoSEQ multiplex PCR; TCRdb stores in-frame clones only, minus some. The sample consists of some 210,000 clones, approximately 80% of them appearing once. Study observations and caveats: By HLA locus, TCR association rates varied in a later analysis, with DRB1 showing the most and HLA-C the fewest. Sequencing probably produced one cluster of sequence variants that were highly shared.

The CDR3 covers 13 residues. The germline V gene encodes CDR1 GTSNPN and CDR2 SVGIG (reference sequence). V was trimmed by 0 bases and J by 2 bases, leaving 7 bases between them. Sequencing input: PBMCs. This sequence joins TRBV30 and TRBJ1-1; D remains unclear. The receptor's source is a male donor in good health and CMV-seronegative. The CDR3 loop is CAWSVTPNTEAFF. The DNA of the CDR3 is TGTGCCTGGAGTGTCACACCCAACACTGAAGCTTTCTTT.